Listed below are T cell receptor beta chains from one sample, sequenced in a study of T cell repertoires in aging, cancer and after chemotherapy. Each CDR3 protein is one row after TCRdb ran MiXCR on the multiplex PCR reads. There are 5,500 to 7,000 distinct CDR3 sequences in the sample; 25% to 35% occur only once, and 5.5% to 7% lies in the top ten. The sequencing input was blood. All receptors come from a human donor in good health. CDR3s include the opening cysteine and the closing phenylalanine or tryptophan. Each record gives: clone size, V gene, D gene, J gene, CDR3 length, CDR3 protein, CDR3 DNA. The D gene is left open where the match is weak. Clone size is not always given. Where it is, it says once, few, many or a class for expanded clones.

abundance: -; v_gene: TRBV7-9; d_gene: TRBD2; j_gene: TRBJ2-3; len: 18; CDR3aa: CASSKGTSGRVGADTQYF; CDR3nt: TGTGCCAGCAGTAAAGGGACTAGCGGGAGGGTAGGCGCAGATACGCAGTATTTT
abundance: -; v_gene: TRBV27; d_gene: TRBD1; j_gene: TRBJ2-7; len: 15; CDR3aa: CASSLFGTGPYEQYF; CDR3nt: TGTGCCAGCAGTTTATTCGGGACAGGGCCCTACGAGCAGTACTTC
abundance: once; v_gene: TRBV27; d_gene: -; j_gene: TRBJ1-6; len: 12; CDR3aa: CASSSGRAALHF; CDR3nt: TGTGCCAGCAGTAGCGGGAGGGCTGCCCTCCACTTT
abundance: medium-sized; v_gene: TRBV6-5; d_gene: -; j_gene: TRBJ2-3; len: 12; CDR3aa: CASSVGSNTQYF; CDR3nt: TGTGCCAGCAGCGTAGGGTCGAATACGCAGTATTTT
abundance: medium-sized; v_gene: TRBV6-5; d_gene: -; j_gene: TRBJ2-3; len: 17; CDR3aa: CASSSRQPGGSTDTQYF; CDR3nt: TGTGCCAGCAGTAGCCGACAGCCTGGCGGGAGCACAGATACGCAGTATTTT
abundance: medium-sized; v_gene: TRBV29-1; d_gene: TRBD1; j_gene: TRBJ2-7; len: 12; CDR3aa: CSVGDRGVEQYF; CDR3nt: TGCAGCGTGGGGGACAGGGGCGTCGAGCAGTACTTC
abundance: -; v_gene: TRBV27; d_gene: -; j_gene: TRBJ2-3; len: 16; CDR3aa: CASSEDAGHPTDTQYF; CDR3nt: TGTGCCAGCAGTGAAGATGCGGGACACCCCACAGATACGCAGTATTTT
abundance: few; v_gene: TRBV7-6; d_gene: TRBD2; j_gene: TRBJ2-1; len: 17; CDR3aa: CASSLVRGASGYNEQFF; CDR3nt: TGTGCCAGCAGCTTAGTCCGCGGGGCTAGCGGCTACAATGAGCAGTTCTTC
abundance: few; v_gene: TRBV10-3; d_gene: -; j_gene: TRBJ2-1; len: 13; CDR3aa: CAISEGTYNEQFF; CDR3nt: TGTGCCATCAGTGAGGGGACTTACAATGAGCAGTTCTTC
abundance: medium-sized; v_gene: TRBV27; d_gene: TRBD1; j_gene: TRBJ1-6; len: 16; CDR3aa: CASSRTGTFGNSPLHF; CDR3nt: TGTGCCAGCAGTCGGACAGGAACCTTTGGGAATTCACCCCTCCACTTT
abundance: -; v_gene: TRBV18; d_gene: TRBD1; j_gene: TRBJ2-7; len: 19; CDR3aa: CASSPTPHFAGQGSYEQYF; CDR3nt: TGTGCCAGCTCACCGACCCCTCACTTCGCGGGACAGGGTTCCTACGAGCAGTACTTC
abundance: few; v_gene: TRBV14; d_gene: TRBD2; j_gene: TRBJ2-1; len: 15; CDR3aa: CASSQPGTSIHEQFF; CDR3nt: TGTGCCAGCAGCCAACCCGGGACTAGCATACATGAGCAGTTCTTC
abundance: few; v_gene: TRBV6-2/TRBV6-3; d_gene: TRBD1; j_gene: TRBJ1-1; len: 17; CDR3aa: CASSSGQGRRRVTEAFF; CDR3nt: TGTGCCAGCAGCTCCGGACAGGGGAGAAGACGGGTCACTGAAGCTTTCTTT
abundance: -; v_gene: TRBV27; d_gene: TRBD2; j_gene: TRBJ2-3; len: 15; CDR3aa: CASSRLAGQRDTQYF; CDR3nt: TGTGCCAGCAGTCGACTAGCGGGACAGCGAGATACGCAGTATTTT
abundance: -; v_gene: TRBV6-1; d_gene: TRBD2; j_gene: TRBJ2-7; len: 15; CDR3aa: CASSEIGTSNYEQYF; CDR3nt: TGTGCCAGCAGTGAAATCGGGACTAGCAACTACGAGCAGTACTTC
abundance: -; v_gene: TRBV6-2/TRBV6-3; d_gene: -; j_gene: TRBJ1-1; len: 12; CDR3aa: CASRRVNTEAFF; CDR3nt: TGTGCCAGCAGACGGGTGAACACTGAAGCTTTCTTT
abundance: few; v_gene: TRBV27; d_gene: -; j_gene: TRBJ1-6; len: 16; CDR3aa: CASSLSIRGLDSPLHF; CDR3nt: TGTGCCAGCAGTTTATCTATTAGGGGACTGGATTCACCCCTCCACTTT
abundance: medium-sized; v_gene: TRBV5-6; d_gene: -; j_gene: TRBJ1-2; len: 15; CDR3aa: CASRYLQGGGYGYTF; CDR3nt: TGTGCCAGCAGATACCTACAGGGTGGGGGGTATGGCTACACCTTC
abundance: -; v_gene: TRBV4-3; d_gene: -; j_gene: TRBJ2-3; len: 14; CDR3aa: CASSQDGTGDTQYF; CDR3nt: TGCGCCAGCAGCCAAGACGGGACTGGAGATACGCAGTATTTT
abundance: -; v_gene: TRBV6-5; d_gene: -; j_gene: TRBJ1-5; len: 13; CDR3aa: CASSLGSNQPQHF; CDR3nt: TGTGCCAGCAGTTTAGGCAGCAATCAGCCCCAGCATTTT
abundance: few; v_gene: TRBV5-6; d_gene: -; j_gene: TRBJ1-5; len: 14; CDR3aa: CASSLEAGKQPQHF; CDR3nt: TGTGCCAGCAGCTTGGAGGCAGGGAAGCAGCCCCAGCATTTT
abundance: medium-sized; v_gene: TRBV6-5; d_gene: TRBD2; j_gene: TRBJ2-7; len: 15; CDR3aa: CASSYSAGYRYEQYF; CDR3nt: TGTGCCAGCAGTTACTCAGCGGGATATAGGTACGAGCAGTACTTC
abundance: few; v_gene: TRBV6-1; d_gene: -; j_gene: TRBJ1-2; len: 14; CDR3aa: CASSPMRGNYGYTF; CDR3nt: TGTGCCAGCAGTCCAATGAGGGGAAACTATGGCTACACCTTC
abundance: once; v_gene: TRBV13; d_gene: TRBD1; j_gene: TRBJ2-7; len: 14; CDR3aa: CASSFWTGGHEQYF; CDR3nt: TGTGCCAGCAGCTTTTGGACAGGGGGGCACGAGCAGTACTTC
abundance: medium-sized; v_gene: TRBV19; d_gene: -; j_gene: TRBJ1-2; len: 13; CDR3aa: CASSPDGFEGYTF; CDR3nt: TGTGCCAGTAGTCCGGACGGGTTTGAGGGCTACACCTTC
abundance: medium-sized; v_gene: TRBV19; d_gene: -; j_gene: TRBJ2-2; len: 14; CDR3aa: CASEVETNTGELFF; CDR3nt: TGTGCCAGCGAGGTGGAGACGAACACCGGGGAGCTGTTTTTT
abundance: medium-sized; v_gene: TRBV15; d_gene: TRBD1; j_gene: TRBJ1-4; len: 14; CDR3aa: CATSGDRGGEKLFF; CDR3nt: TGTGCCACCAGTGGGGACAGGGGTGGAGAAAAACTGTTTTTT
abundance: -; v_gene: TRBV6-4; d_gene: TRBD1; j_gene: TRBJ1-2; len: 14; CDR3aa: CASSPGTGGYGYTF; CDR3nt: TGTGCCAGCAGTCCCGGGACAGGGGGCTATGGCTACACCTTC
abundance: -; v_gene: TRBV12-3/TRBV12-4; d_gene: -; j_gene: TRBJ2-1; len: 14; CDR3aa: CASSQRGPYNEQFF; CDR3nt: TGTGCCAGCAGTCAACGGGGGCCCTACAATGAGCAGTTCTTC
abundance: few; v_gene: TRBV15; d_gene: TRBD1; j_gene: TRBJ2-5; len: 17; CDR3aa: CATSRAFGQGIEETQYF; CDR3nt: TGTGCCACCAGCAGGGCATTTGGACAGGGAATCGAAGAGACCCAGTACTTC
abundance: -; v_gene: TRBV11-1; d_gene: TRBD1; j_gene: TRBJ2-3; len: 14; CDR3aa: CASSSGQGTDTQYF; CDR3nt: TGTGCCAGCAGCTCGGGACAGGGCACAGATACGCAGTATTTT
abundance: -; v_gene: TRBV27; d_gene: TRBD2; j_gene: TRBJ2-1; len: 16; CDR3aa: CASSSLPGLAVNEQFF; CDR3nt: TGTGCCAGCAGTTCTTTACCGGGACTAGCGGTCAATGAGCAGTTCTTC
abundance: few; v_gene: TRBV18; d_gene: -; j_gene: TRBJ1-1; len: 13; CDR3aa: CASSPGQNTEAFF; CDR3nt: TGTGCCAGCTCACCGGGGCAGAACACTGAAGCTTTCTTT
abundance: -; v_gene: TRBV7-2; d_gene: TRBD2; j_gene: TRBJ2-5; len: 15; CDR3aa: CASSRSGGARETQYF; CDR3nt: TGTGCCAGCAGCCGAAGCGGGGGGGCCCGGGAGACCCAGTACTTC
abundance: medium-sized; v_gene: TRBV18; d_gene: -; j_gene: TRBJ1-4; len: 15; CDR3aa: CASSPPQPLNEKLFF; CDR3nt: TGTGCCAGCTCACCACCGCAGCCCTTAAATGAAAAACTGTTTTTT
abundance: -; v_gene: TRBV18; d_gene: -; j_gene: TRBJ1-1; len: 13; CDR3aa: CASSPGGEVEAFF; CDR3nt: TGTGCCAGCTCACCAGGAGGGGAAGTTGAAGCTTTCTTT
abundance: few; v_gene: TRBV10-3; d_gene: -; j_gene: TRBJ2-5; len: 14; CDR3aa: CAISESGGMGTQYF; CDR3nt: TGTGCCATCAGTGAGTCGGGCGGGATGGGGACCCAGTACTTC
abundance: -; v_gene: TRBV5-6; d_gene: -; j_gene: TRBJ1-2; len: 13; CDR3aa: CASSPWGKDGYTF; CDR3nt: TGTGCCAGCAGCCCGTGGGGGAAGGATGGCTACACCTTC
abundance: -; v_gene: TRBV13; d_gene: TRBD1; j_gene: TRBJ1-1; len: 14; CDR3aa: CASSSWDRAHEAFF; CDR3nt: TGTGCCAGCAGCTCCTGGGACAGGGCTCATGAAGCTTTCTTT
abundance: -; v_gene: TRBV28; d_gene: TRBD1; j_gene: TRBJ2-1; len: 13; CDR3aa: CASPGQGEGEQFF; CDR3nt: TGTGCCAGCCCGGGACAGGGGGAAGGCGAGCAGTTCTTC
abundance: -; v_gene: TRBV5-4; d_gene: TRBD1; j_gene: TRBJ2-5; len: 16; CDR3aa: CASSHRTGTVEDTQYF; CDR3nt: TGTGCCAGCAGCCACAGGACCGGGACAGTAGAAGATACCCAGTACTTC
abundance: -; v_gene: TRBV18; d_gene: TRBD1; j_gene: TRBJ1-3; len: 17; CDR3aa: CASSPPGQGAFGNTIYF; CDR3nt: TGTGCCAGCTCACCCCCGGGACAGGGGGCATTTGGAAACACCATATATTTT
abundance: few; v_gene: TRBV7-2; d_gene: -; j_gene: TRBJ2-2; len: 15; CDR3aa: CASSSPPRPTGELFF; CDR3nt: TGTGCCAGCAGCTCGCCCCCTAGACCCACCGGGGAGCTGTTTTTT
abundance: -; v_gene: TRBV6-5; d_gene: -; j_gene: TRBJ1-1; len: 12; CDR3aa: CASSSQNTEAFF; CDR3nt: TGTGCCAGCAGTTCTCAGAACACTGAAGCTTTCTTT
abundance: once; v_gene: TRBV6-5; d_gene: -; j_gene: TRBJ1-1; len: 15; CDR3aa: CASSSRDTPNTEAFF; CDR3nt: TGTGCCAGCAGTTCCCGGGACACACCAAACACTGAAGCTTTCTTT
abundance: -; v_gene: TRBV6-5; d_gene: TRBD1; j_gene: TRBJ1-1; len: 16; CDR3aa: CASKPTTRQGSTEAFF; CDR3nt: TGTGCCAGCAAACCGACAACCCGACAGGGCTCCACTGAAGCTTTCTTT
abundance: medium-sized; v_gene: TRBV6-5; d_gene: -; j_gene: TRBJ2-7; len: 13; CDR3aa: CASSYFKGYEQYF; CDR3nt: TGTGCCAGCAGTTACTTCAAGGGGTACGAGCAGTACTTC
abundance: -; v_gene: TRBV18; d_gene: TRBD1; j_gene: TRBJ2-7; len: 15; CDR3aa: CASSPGQGRENEQYF; CDR3nt: TGTGCCAGCTCACCAGGACAGGGGAGGGAGAACGAGCAGTACTTC
abundance: few; v_gene: TRBV14; d_gene: -; j_gene: TRBJ2-1; len: 16; CDR3aa: CASSQEGGGGLYEQFF; CDR3nt: TGTGCCAGCAGCCAAGAGGGTGGAGGGGGGTTGTATGAGCAGTTCTTC
abundance: medium-sized; v_gene: TRBV6-1; d_gene: TRBD2; j_gene: TRBJ2-5; len: 15; CDR3aa: CASSGLAGGPETQYF; CDR3nt: TGTGCCAGCAGTGGACTAGCGGGGGGGCCAGAGACCCAGTACTTC
abundance: -; v_gene: TRBV6-5; d_gene: -; j_gene: TRBJ1-2; len: 12; CDR3aa: CASRTQRDGYTF; CDR3nt: TGTGCCAGCAGAACACAGCGAGATGGCTACACCTTC
abundance: -; v_gene: TRBV6-5; d_gene: TRBD1; j_gene: TRBJ1-4; len: 17; CDR3aa: CASSSPRQGIANEKLFF; CDR3nt: TGTGCCAGCAGTAGCCCGCGACAGGGTATTGCTAATGAAAAACTGTTTTTT
abundance: -; v_gene: TRBV4-3; d_gene: -; j_gene: TRBJ2-1; len: 12; CDR3aa: CASSQEVGEQFF; CDR3nt: TGCGCCAGCAGCCAAGAGGTGGGGGAGCAGTTCTTC
abundance: -; v_gene: TRBV6-1; d_gene: -; j_gene: TRBJ1-1; len: 13; CDR3aa: CASSEGLVTEAFF; CDR3nt: TGTGCCAGCAGTGAAGGGCTGGTCACTGAAGCTTTCTTT
abundance: -; v_gene: TRBV7-2; d_gene: TRBD1; j_gene: TRBJ1-2; len: 14; CDR3aa: CASSAGQGLSGYTF; CDR3nt: TGTGCCAGCAGCGCCGGACAGGGTCTCTCTGGCTACACCTTC
abundance: -; v_gene: TRBV6-1; d_gene: TRBD1; j_gene: TRBJ1-6; len: 14; CDR3aa: CASTETGSNSPLHF; CDR3nt: TGTGCCAGCACCGAGACAGGGTCTAATTCACCCCTCCACTTT
abundance: few; v_gene: TRBV6-5; d_gene: -; j_gene: TRBJ2-1; len: 12; CDR3aa: CASSYGRNEQFF; CDR3nt: TGTGCCAGCAGTTACGGACGGAATGAGCAGTTCTTC
abundance: medium-sized; v_gene: TRBV11-3; d_gene: TRBD2; j_gene: TRBJ2-3; len: 16; CDR3aa: CASSSGLAGGPDTQYF; CDR3nt: TGTGCCAGCAGCTCGGGACTAGCGGGGGGGCCCGATACGCAGTATTTT
abundance: medium-sized; v_gene: TRBV6-5; d_gene: TRBD1; j_gene: TRBJ1-3; len: 15; CDR3aa: CASSYTTGLGNTIYF; CDR3nt: TGTGCCAGCAGTTACACGACAGGGTTGGGAAACACCATATATTTT
abundance: -; v_gene: TRBV12-3/TRBV12-4; d_gene: -; j_gene: TRBJ2-1; len: 14; CDR3aa: CASSLGDLYNEQFF; CDR3nt: TGTGCCAGCAGTTTGGGGGACTTGTACAATGAGCAGTTCTTC